The T cell receptor beta chain described here comes from a study of T cell repertoires in cytomegalovirus infection. To note about this clonotype: Its antigen remains unidentified.

The CDR3 spans 15 residues. Germline CDR1 reads DFQATT; CDR2 reads SNEGSKA (reference sequence). Trimming left V 6 bases short and J 2 bases short, with 19 bases between. TCRdb redid the calling of the reads with MiXCR, one entry per CDR3 protein. The data show hundreds of thousands of distinct CDR3 sequences, with under 45% seen just once and about 45% held by the top ten. The J gene is TRBJ1-1, the V gene TRBV20-1; D may be TRBD1 (5 bases). Specimen: cultured PBMCs, collected from culture after CMV antigen stimulation. This clonotype was obtained from a human donor in good health (CMV status not recorded). Some clones in this sample may be carry-over from other donors' samples. The CDR3 here is CSAVHLGGRNTEAFF. DNA of the CDR3: TGCAGTGCAGTTCACCTCGGGGGGAGAAACACTGAAGCTTTCTTT.